A selection of T cell receptor beta chains follows, all from one sample in a study of blood T cell repertoires in COVID-19. Data came from immunoSEQ multiplex PCR; TCRdb stores just in-frame clones and leaves some out. The repertoire includes roughly 140,000 clones, around 84% of them detected once, and less than 5.5% sits in the top ten. The source material was peripheral blood. Source of these receptors: a woman aged 50 to 60 with acute or convalescent COVID-19. CDR3s include the opening cysteine and the closing phenylalanine or tryptophan. Fields, in order: D gene, clone size, V gene, J gene, CDR3 DNA, CDR3 protein. The D gene is left open where the match is weak. A clone size is listed for some rows: how often the clone was seen (once, few, many), or a class if it is expanded.

>TRBD1|.|TRBV10-3|TRBJ2-7
TGTGCCATCAGTGAGTCGACAGGGATCGAGCAGTACTTC
CAISESTGIEQYF
>.|.|TRBV7-3|TRBJ2-2
TGTGCCAGCAGTTGGCCGCGGGAAGGGGCTAACACCGGGGAGCTGTTTTTT
CASSWPREGANTGELFF
>.|.|TRBV2|TRBJ2-3
TGTGCCAGCCGGTACCCCACAGATACGCAGTATTTT
CASRYPTDTQYF
>TRBD2|.|TRBV28|TRBJ2-5
TGTGCCAGCAGTTTAGTCTGGTTGCGGGGGGGCCGAAGGGAGACCCAGTACTTC
CASSLVWLRGGRRETQYF
>TRBD2|few|TRBV18|TRBJ2-7
TGTGCCAGCTCACCAGTAACTAGCGGGGACTACGAGCAGTACTTC
CASSPVTSGDYEQYF
>TRBD1|.|TRBV19|TRBJ1-2
TGTGCCAGTAGTATCATGCTCGGGGACAGGGGGCGCGGCTATGGCTACACCTTC
CASSIMLGDRGRGYGYTF
>.|.|TRBV11-3|TRBJ1-1
TGTGCCAGCAGCGCGACAGCGACAAACACTGAAGCTTTCTTT
CASSATATNTEAFF
>.|.|TRBV13|TRBJ1-2
TGTGCCAGCAGCTTAGGTGTCAACACCTATGGCTACACCTTC
CASSLGVNTYGYTF
>TRBD2|.|TRBV7-2|TRBJ2-3
TGTGCCAGCAGCTACCGGACGGGGGGTAGCACAGATACGCAGTATTTT
CASSYRTGGSTDTQYF
>TRBD2|.|TRBV4-1|TRBJ2-3
TGCGCCAGCAGCCAAGAGGGCGGGGGGACTAGCACAGATACGCAGTATTTT
CASSQEGGGTSTDTQYF
>TRBD1|.|TRBV12-3/TRBV12-4|TRBJ2-3
TGTGCCAGCCAGCTTGGGACAGGAGATACGCAGTATTTT
CASQLGTGDTQYF
>TRBD1|.|TRBV3-1/TRBV3-2|TRBJ2-2
TGTGCCAGCAGCCAAGTTCCCAGGACAGGGAACACCGGGGAGCTGTTTTTT
CASSQVPRTGNTGELFF
>.|.|TRBV6-5|TRBJ1-2
TGTGCCAGCAGTTACAGGCCAGGGTCGGTTGGGGGCTACACCTTC
CASSYRPGSVGGYTF
>TRBD1|.|TRBV7-2|TRBJ1-4
TGTGCCAGCAGCTTAGCCGGGACAGTGAATGAAAAACTGTTTTTT
CASSLAGTVNEKLFF
>TRBD2|.|TRBV7-3|TRBJ2-3
TGTGCCAGCAGCTTAGGGGTAGCGGGGGTCACAGATACGCAGTATTTT
CASSLGVAGVTDTQYF
>.|many|TRBV27|TRBJ2-2
TGTGCCAGCAGTTTTAACCAGGGGCTCATCGGGGAGCTGTTTTTT
CASSFNQGLIGELFF
>.|once|TRBV6-2/TRBV6-3|TRBJ1-1
TGTGCCAGCAGTTACGGGAGTTCGATACCCAAAGCTTTCTTT
CASSYGSSIPKAFF
>.|once|TRBV19|TRBJ1-5
TGTGCCAGTAGCCTCACAGGGAAGGGTCAGCCCCAGCATTTT
CASSLTGKGQPQHF
>TRBD2|.|TRBV14|TRBJ2-1
TGTGCCAGCAGCCAAGGGCTAGCGGTGAGCAATGAGCAGTTCTTC
CASSQGLAVSNEQFF
>.|.|TRBV6-2/TRBV6-3|TRBJ2-2
TGTGCCAGCAGTTACGAACAGCAGACCGGGGAGCTGTTTTTT
CASSYEQQTGELFF
>.|.|TRBV3-1/TRBV3-2|TRBJ1-2
TGTGCCAGCAGCCATACCACAGGGCAGAAAGGCTACACCTTC
CASSHTTGQKGYTF
>TRBD1|.|TRBV6-4|TRBJ1-5
TGTGCCAGCAGTCTGATTACAGGGGAACGGCAGCCCCAGCATTTT
CASSLITGERQPQHF
>TRBD1|once|TRBV11-2|TRBJ1-6
TGTGCCAGCAGCTTAAGGACAGGGACGAAGTTAGGGTCACCCCTCCACTTT
CASSLRTGTKLGSPLHF
>.|.|TRBV20-1|TRBJ1-5
TGCAGTGCTAGTCGCGCTGGCAATCAGCCCCAGCATTTT
CSASRAGNQPQHF
>.|.|TRBV21-1|TRBJ2-2
TGTGCCAGCAGCAAACTAGCGGGGGCGAACACCGGGGAGCTGTTTTTT
CASSKLAGANTGELFF
>.|.|TRBV18|TRBJ1-2
TGTGCCAGCTCACCGGACAATCTAAGGGGCTACACCTTC
CASSPDNLRGYTF
>TRBD1|.|TRBV5-6|TRBJ1-2
TGTGCCAGCAGCTTAGGAGAGACAGGGGGCGTCTACACCTTC
CASSLGETGGVYTF
>.|.|TRBV3-1/TRBV3-2|TRBJ1-4
TGTGCCAGTAGTCGGACAGAAGCTAATGAAAAACTGTTTTTT
CASSRTEANEKLFF
>.|.|TRBV6-5|TRBJ1-5
TGTGCCAGCAGACAGTTTAGCAATCAGCCCCAGCATTTT
CASRQFSNQPQHF
>.|.|TRBV3-1/TRBV3-2|TRBJ1-2
TGTGCCAGCAGCCAAGATTGGAGGAACTATGGCTACACCTTC
CASSQDWRNYGYTF
>.|.|TRBV18|TRBJ1-2
TGTGCCAGCTCCCCAGCAGAGAAACTATATGGCTACACCTTC
CASSPAEKLYGYTF
>TRBD1|.|TRBV4-2|TRBJ1-2
TGTGCCAGCAGCCAAGGTGGCAGGGGGCTTGTTAACTATGGCTACACCTTC
CASSQGGRGLVNYGYTF
>TRBD1|.|TRBV18|TRBJ1-5
TGTGCCAGCTCACATACAGGGGGCCTATCGAATAGCAATCAGCCCCAGCATTTT
CASSHTGGLSNSNQPQHF
>.|.|TRBV3-1/TRBV3-2|TRBJ1-2
TGTGCCAGCACCCCCGGTCGGGGGTGGCGGCGTGGCTACACCTTC
CASTPGRGWRRGYTF
>TRBD1|few|TRBV7-2|TRBJ1-5
TGTGCCAGCAGCTTGCAGGGGGATCAGCCCCAGCATTTT
CASSLQGDQPQHF
>TRBD2|.|TRBV11-3|TRBJ2-5
TGTGCCAGCAGCACTGGACTAGCAGGAGAGACCCAGTACTTC
CASSTGLAGETQYF
>TRBD1|.|TRBV6-1|TRBJ1-1
TGTGCCAGCAGTGATTTTCCGGGACAGGGTAATGAAGCTTTCTTT
CASSDFPGQGNEAFF
>TRBD1|once|TRBV19|TRBJ1-4
TGTGCCAGTAGTATAGATCCGACAGGGGTATGGAGCGAAAAACTGTTTTTT
CASSIDPTGVWSEKLFF
>TRBD2|.|TRBV6-4|TRBJ2-7
TGTGCCAGCAGCCACCTCCGACTAGCGGGGGGGGACTACGAGCAGTACTTC
CASSHLRLAGGDYEQYF
>TRBD2|.|TRBV6-2/TRBV6-3|TRBJ2-3
TGTGCCAGCAGCTCGTATCCGGGACTAGGAAACACAGATACGCAGTATTTT
CASSSYPGLGNTDTQYF
>.|once|TRBV19|TRBJ1-2
TGTGCCAGTAGACCCAGGACAGACCGTACCTATGGCTACACCTTC
CASRPRTDRTYGYTF
>.|.|TRBV5-1|TRBJ1-1
TGCGCCAGCAGCTTCGGCGGCGCGGGGAACACTGAAGCTTTCTTT
CASSFGGAGNTEAFF
>TRBD1|once|TRBV7-9|TRBJ1-1
TGTGCCAGCAGCCCTGGGACAGCAACTTTCTTT
CASSPGTATFF
>TRBD2|.|TRBV7-2|TRBJ2-1
TGTGCCAGCAGCTTAGAGGGCAGCGGGGGGGCCGCCCATGAGCAGTTCTTC
CASSLEGSGGAAHEQFF
>TRBD1|.|TRBV7-9|TRBJ2-1
TGTGCCAGCACCATATTGGGACAGGGCTCGGAGCAGTTCTTC
CASTILGQGSEQFF
>TRBD1|.|TRBV9|TRBJ2-1
TGTGCCAGCAGCGGAAGACAGGGGGTAGTAGGCAATGAGCAGTTCTTC
CASSGRQGVVGNEQFF
>.|.|TRBV7-9|TRBJ1-4
TGTGCCAGCAGCCCCGAGGGACATTATATCGAAAAACTGTTTTTT
CASSPEGHYIEKLFF
>.|.|TRBV19|TRBJ1-6
TGTGCCAGTAGCGAAAACAGGGATTCACCCCTCCACTTT
CASSENRDSPLHF